This T cell receptor beta chain derives from a study of blood T cell repertoires in COVID-19. Whole-study context: PBMCs, B-cell-depleted T cells, or T cells provided the cDNA or gDNA that made up the material.

In the authors' workflow: It was from reference gene primer amplification that nucleated cell counts were estimated. Some clones are missing from TCRdb's copy, which holds only in-frame ones; the method was immunoSEQ multiplex PCR. V and J calls and clone size follow that table, whereas D and trimming were derived from the DNA. The sample holds 150,000 to 200,000 clones, about 86% seen once. There are 15 residues in the CDR3. Deletions cut 0 bases from V and 5 bases from J, with 13 bases between. Germline V gene lookup returns CDR1 MNHNY and CDR2 SVGAGI (reference sequence). This receptor was taken from a man aged 55 to 69 with acute or convalescent COVID-19. The sequenced sample consisted of peripheral blood. This chain links TRBV6-6 with TRBJ2-5, with no clear D. CDR3 nucleotides: TGTGCCAGCAGTTACTCCGGTCCCCTTCCGGAGACCCAGTACTTC. Protein: CASSYSGPLPETQYF.